These T cell receptor beta chains were read from a single sample in a study of T cell responses to AZD1222 COVID-19 vaccine. Data came from immunoSEQ multiplex PCR; TCRdb stores just in-frame clones and leaves some out. In the table there are 120,000 to 150,000 clones, around 91% of which are singletons. Specimen: peripheral blood, collected on day 0 of AZD1222 vaccination. Source of these receptors: an adult in good health. Each CDR3 is given with its conserved first and last residue. Fields, in order: D gene, J gene, V gene, clone size, CDR3 protein, CDR3 DNA. D genes are given only for firm matches. Clone size is not always given. Where it is, it says once, few, many or a class for expanded clones.

>-|TRBJ2-2|TRBV7-8|-
CASSLPSRGGELFF
TGTGCCAGCAGCTTACCTAGTCGTGGCGGGGAGCTGTTTTTT
>-|TRBJ1-2|TRBV4-3|-
CASSQDLGGLLGYTF
TGCGCCAGCAGCCAAGATCTCGGCGGGCTGTTAGGCTACACCTTC
>-|TRBJ1-1|TRBV28|-
CARGRPEAFF
TGTGCCAGGGGTCGGCCTGAAGCTTTCTTT
>TRBD1|TRBJ1-1|TRBV10-3|-
CAILIWTGRNTEAFF
TGTGCCATCTTGATCTGGACAGGCAGAAACACTGAAGCTTTCTTT
>-|TRBJ1-5|TRBV30|-
CAWSGHLSQPQHF
TGTGCCTGGAGCGGACACTTAAGTCAGCCCCAGCATTTT
>-|TRBJ1-3|TRBV28|-
CASSLLGSWGNTIYF
TGTGCCAGCAGTTTATTAGGGTCTTGGGGAAACACCATATATTTT
>-|TRBJ2-2|TRBV19|-
CASSNPKTSTNTGELFF
TGTGCCAGTAGTAACCCTAAGACAAGTACGAACACCGGGGAGCTGTTTTTT
>-|TRBJ2-1|TRBV19|-
CASSTPRGRPSGEQFF
TGTGCCAGTAGTACGCCCAGGGGGAGGCCTTCGGGTGAGCAGTTCTTC
>TRBD1|TRBJ1-5|TRBV18|-
CASSPGTGSNQPQHF
TGTGCCAGCTCACCCGGGACAGGGAGTAATCAGCCCCAGCATTTT
>-|TRBJ2-3|TRBV28|few
CASSYRGDTQYF
TGTGCCAGCAGTTATAGGGGGGATACGCAGTATTTT
>TRBD2|TRBJ2-7|TRBV7-9|-
CASSSIQPGLSYEQYF
TGTGCCAGCAGCTCAATACAACCGGGACTAAGCTACGAGCAGTACTTC